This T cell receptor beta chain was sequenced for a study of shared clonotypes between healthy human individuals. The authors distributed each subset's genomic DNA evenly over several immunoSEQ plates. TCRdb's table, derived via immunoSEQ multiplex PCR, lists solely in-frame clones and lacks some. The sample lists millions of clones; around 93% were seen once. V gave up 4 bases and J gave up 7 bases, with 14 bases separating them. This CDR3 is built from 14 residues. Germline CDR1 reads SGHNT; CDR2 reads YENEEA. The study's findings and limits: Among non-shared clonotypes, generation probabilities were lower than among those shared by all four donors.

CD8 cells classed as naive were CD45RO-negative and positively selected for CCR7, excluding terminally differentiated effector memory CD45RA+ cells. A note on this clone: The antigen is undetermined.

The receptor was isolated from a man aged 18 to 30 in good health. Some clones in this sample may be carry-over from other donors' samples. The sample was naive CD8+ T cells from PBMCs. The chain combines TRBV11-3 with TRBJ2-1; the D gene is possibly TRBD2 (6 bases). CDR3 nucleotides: TGTGCCAGCAGCTACAGCGGGCCCATTAATGAGCAGTTCTTC. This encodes CASSYSGPINEQFF.